Below are 27 T cell receptor beta chains sequenced from a single sample in a study of blood T cell repertoires in COVID-19. Libraries were prepared by immunoSEQ multiplex PCR; TCRdb keeps only in-frame clonotypes and omits some of them. This table has 270,000 or so clones, about nine tenths appearing once. Input material: PBMCs or T cells enriched from blood (not recorded which). Receptors were obtained from a woman younger than 30 who had recovered from COVID-19.

V is TRBV11-3 and J is TRBJ2-7; D not resolved. The length of the CDR3 is 12 residues. CDR1 SGHNT and CDR2 YENEEA come from the germline V gene. V lost 2 bases to trimming and J lost 3 bases, with 5 bases between them. CDR3: CASSLRSYEQYF. In DNA form, the CDR3 reads TGTGCCAGCAGCTTACGTAGCTACGAGCAGTACTTC.

V usage is TRBV2 and J usage is TRBJ1-1; no firm D call. The CDR3 extends over 11 amino acids. CDR1 is SNHLY and CDR2 is FYNNEI in the germline V gene. The V end lost 10 bases, the J end lost 7 bases, and 13 bases lay between the germline ends. In nucleotides, the CDR3 is TGTGCCACCTCATTAGCGGGTGAAGCTTTCTTT. Encoded protein: CATSLAGEAFF.

The gene calls are TRBV10-3 and TRBJ2-7, with 8 bases matching TRBD2. This CDR3 is built from 15 residues. Looked up from germline, CDR1 is ENHRY and CDR2 is SYGVKD. V lost 2 bases to trimming and J lost 1 base; unmatched junction nucleotides: 4. CDR3 in amino acids: CAISEVAGPSYEQYF. The CDR3 DNA is TGTGCCATCAGTGAGGTAGCGGGACCGTCCTACGAGCAGTACTTC.

The chain has TRBV7-3 and TRBJ2-2; 10 nucleotides line up with TRBD2. CDR3 length equals 19 residues. V was pared by 0 bases and J by 3 bases, with 10 bases of the junction left unmatched. CDR1 and CDR2 (germline): SGHTA, FQGTGA. The DNA of the CDR3 is TGTGCCAGCAGCTTAACAGGGCTAGCGGGAGAATGGGACACCGGGGAGCTGTTTTTT. Amino acid sequence: CASSLTGLAGEWDTGELFF. Full variable domain (remainder filled in from reference TRBV7-3 and TRBJ2-2): GAGVSQTPSNKVTEKGKYVELRCDPISGHTALYWYRQSLGQGPEFLIYFQGTGAADDSGLPNDRFFAVRPEGSVSTLKIQRTERGDSAVYLCASSLTGLAGEWDTGELFFGEGSRLTVL.

A remark on this clone: Other DNA sequences in this specimen translate into the identical CDR3. The chain is built from TRBV7-3 and TRBJ2-7; 8 nucleotides agree with TRBD2. The germline V gene has CDR1 SGHTA and CDR2 FQGTGA. This CDR3 spans 13 amino acids. After removal of 2 bases from V and 6 bases from J, the junction contained 3 bases not matched to a gene. CDR3 loop: CASSLAGGGEQYF. The CDR3 bases are TGTGCCAGCAGCTTAGCGGGAGGCGGCGAGCAGTACTTC. The entire variable domain, with the rest obtained from reference TRBV7-3 and TRBJ2-7, is as follows: GAGVSQTPSNKVTEKGKYVELRCDPISGHTALYWYRQSLGQGPEFLIYFQGTGAADDSGLPNDRFFAVRPEGSVSTLKIQRTERGDSAVYLCASSLAGGGEQYFGPGTRLTVT.

The V gene is TRBV6-4, the J gene TRBJ1-6, with TRBD1 matching 7 bases. Germline V gene lookup returns CDR1 MRHNA and CDR2 SNTAGT. J was trimmed by 5 bases and V by 0 bases; bases with no gene match: 1. This CDR3 has 15 amino acids. The DNA of the CDR3 is TGTGCCAGCAGTGACTCAGGGGGCGATAATTCACCCCTCCACTTT. It is translated as CASSDSGGDNSPLHF.

This sequence joins TRBV14 and TRBJ1-2; no clear D. V dropped 0 bases and J dropped 4 bases, with 12 bases sitting between them. This CDR3 has 15 amino acids. The germline V gene has CDR1 SGHDN and CDR2 FVKESK. CDR3 nucleotides: TGTGCCAGCAGCCAAGATCTTGCGGAAGCCTATGGCTACACCTTC. Residues: CASSQDLAEAYGYTF.

The V gene is TRBV24-1, the J gene TRBJ1-2; weak D call: TRBD1 (6 bases). Trimming shortened V by 5 bases and J by 1 base, and 10 bases separated the two germline ends. CDR3 length: 14 residues. CDR1 KGHDR and CDR2 SFDVKD come from the germline V gene. CDR3 loop: CATSGRGINYGYTF. The CDR3 DNA sequence: TGTGCCACCAGTGGCAGGGGTATTAACTATGGCTACACCTTC.

This clone has a handful of counts. The chain joins TRBV10-3 to TRBJ1-2; 9 nucleotides match TRBD1. The V and J ends lost 2 bases and 5 bases, in that order; junction bases with no gene match: 6. This CDR3 region has 15 residues. Germline loops: CDR1 ENHRY, CDR2 SYGVKD. For the CDR3, the DNA is TGTGCCATCAGTGAGCACCGGGACAGGGAATATGGCTACACCTTC. It encodes CAISEHRDREYGYTF.

The chain recombines TRBV7-9 with TRBJ1-5; 8 bases fit TRBD1. Germline V gives CDR1 SEHNR, CDR2 FQNEAQ (reference sequence). The CDR3 has 18 residues. V gave up 5 bases and J gave up 5 bases; unmatched junction bases: 17. CDR3 in amino acids: CASSTERTGRESDQPQHF. CDR3 nucleotide sequence: TGTGCCAGCAGCACCGAGAGGACAGGGAGAGAAAGCGATCAGCCCCAGCATTTT. Together with reference TRBV7-9 and TRBJ1-5, the CDR3 gives the full variable domain: DTGVSQNPRHKITKRGQNVTFRCDPISEHNRLYWYRQTLGQGPEFLTYFQNEAQLEKSRLLSDRFSAERPKGSFSTLEIQRTEQGDSAMYLCASSTERTGRESDQPQHFGDGTRLSIL.

CDR3 region: CASTLLAGGDGELFF. The CDR3 DNA reads TGTGCCAGTACCTTACTAGCGGGGGGAGACGGGGAGCTGTTTTTT. This rearrangement joins TRBV19 to TRBJ2-2; 12 nucleotides line up with TRBD2. The CDR3 contains 15 residues. V trimming: 7 bases; J trimming: 7 bases; junction bases outside the gene matches: 7. Germline loops: CDR1 LNHDA, CDR2 SQIVND (reference sequence).

The rearrangement links TRBV7-9 to TRBJ1-1; D gene ambiguous. This CDR3 has 16 residues. Per the germline V gene, CDR1 is SEHNR and CDR2 is FQNEAQ (reference sequence). V was clipped by 5 bases and J by 6 bases, with 22 bases between them. The CDR3 loop is CASSLPREAVYAEAFF. DNA for the CDR3: TGTGCCAGCAGCCTACCACGTGAGGCTGTTTATGCTGAAGCTTTCTTT.

The chain employs TRBV4-1 and TRBJ1-6, with 12 bases identical to TRBD1. CDR3 length: 17 amino acids. V lost 2 bases and J lost 8; bases outside the gene matches: 7. Germline loops: CDR1 MGHRA, CDR2 YSYEKL. As DNA, the CDR3 is TGCGCCAGCAGCCAATTTGGGACAGGGGGCCGGTATTCACCCCTCCACTTT. Its protein product is CASSQFGTGGRYSPLHF.

Only a few counts were recorded for this clone. The rearrangement links TRBV19 to TRBJ1-1; TRBD1 might be the D (6 bases). Germline lookup yields CDR1 LNHDA and CDR2 SQIVND (reference sequence). The CDR3 extends over 14 amino acids. Trimming pared 2 bases from V and 0 bases from J, leaving 7 bases between. The CDR3 loop reads CASSITGMNTEAFF. The CDR3 DNA reads as TGTGCCAGTAGTATAACAGGGATGAACACTGAAGCTTTCTTT.

The rearrangement links TRBV28 to TRBJ2-7; D is perhaps TRBD2 (6 bases). The CDR3 contains 14 residues. Germline CDR1 reads MDHEN; CDR2 reads SYDVKM. V was trimmed by 4 bases and J by 7 bases, leaving 17 bases between them. The CDR3 DNA reads TGTGCCAGCAGTTGGTTAGCGGAGGGTGGGGAGCAGTACTTC. Protein: CASSWLAEGGEQYF.

The chain links TRBV27 to TRBJ2-3, with unresolved D. Germline V lookup: CDR1 MNHEY, CDR2 SMNVEV (reference sequence). This CDR3 has 14 amino acids. The V end lost 2 bases, the J end lost 0 bases, and 6 bases lay between the germline ends. This chain's CDR3 is CASSLKTSTDTQYF. Written as DNA, the CDR3 is TGTGCCAGCAGTTTAAAGACTAGCACAGATACGCAGTATTTT.

The chain recombines TRBV25-1 with TRBJ2-3; 9 positions agree with TRBD1. The ends lost 0 bases at V and 3 bases at J; junction bases unmatched: 7. The CDR3 is made up of 17 amino acids. Germline CDR1 MGHDK, CDR2 SYGVNS. The CDR3 reads CASSEYLPGQGTDTQYF. The DNA of the CDR3 is TGTGCCAGCAGTGAATATCTACCGGGACAGGGAACAGATACGCAGTATTTT.

The genes are TRBV11-2 and TRBJ2-5; D is unclear. The CDR3 has 18 residues. Germline V gene lookup returns CDR1 SGHAT and CDR2 FQNNGV. The V gene lost 4 bases and the J gene lost 1 base, with 22 bases spanning the gap. Here the CDR3 DNA reads TGTGCCAGCAGCTCCGACCCCCCCGGCGCGGAGACCCAAGAGACCCAGTACTTC. This encodes CASSSDPPGAETQETQYF. The full variable domain, with the rest looked up from reference TRBV11-2 and TRBJ2-5, is EAGVAQSPRYKIIEKRQSVAFWCNPISGHATLYWYQQILGQGPKLLIQFQNNGVVDDSQLPKDRFSAERLKGVDSTLKIQPAKLEDSAVYLCASSSDPPGAETQETQYFGPGTRLLVL.

The chain links TRBV5-1 to TRBJ1-1; 7 nucleotides line up with TRBD1. J gave up 5 bases and V 0 bases, and 10 bases lay outside the gene matches. Germline-derived CDR1 and CDR2 are SGHRS and YFSETQ. The CDR3 has 16 amino acids. Written as DNA, the CDR3 is TGCGCCAGCAGCTTGGTAGGGTCAGGGGGTAGGACTGAAGCTTTCTTT. Translated: CASSLVGSGGRTEAFF. Full variable domain (outside the CDR3, taken from reference TRBV5-1 and TRBJ1-1): KAGVTQTPRYLIKTRGQQVTLSCSPISGHRSVSWYQQTPGQGLQFLFEYFSETQRNKGNFPGRFSGRQFSNSRSEMNVSTLELGDSALYLCASSLVGSGGRTEAFFGQGTRLTVV.

V usage is TRBV5-4 and J usage is TRBJ1-4; the D gene is possibly TRBD1 (6 bases). Germline CDR1 SGHNT, CDR2 YYREEE (reference sequence). CDR3 size: 16 residues. The V and J ends lost 3 bases and 8 bases respectively, with 20 bases between them. The CDR3 DNA sequence: TGTGCCAGCAGCTCGGAGAACCTACAGGGTAGGGAAAAACTGTTTTTT. Its translation is CASSSENLQGREKLFF.

The rearrangement uses TRBV7-2 and TRBJ1-2, with TRBD1 matching over 9 bases. Germline V CDR1 and CDR2: SGHTA, FQGNSA. V was clipped by 5 bases and J by 4 bases; unmatched bases: 8. This CDR3 is built from 15 residues. The CDR3 nucleotides are TGTGCCAGCAGCATTGGGGACAGGGCCCTCTATGGCTACACCTTC. Translated: CASSIGDRALYGYTF.

The rearrangement links TRBV5-1 to TRBJ1-1; D remains unclear. This CDR3 comprises 13 residues. Germline CDR1 is SGHRS and CDR2 is YFSETQ. With 2 bases removed from V and 4 bases from J, the gap between germline ends came to 9 bases. The CDR3 nucleotides are TGCGCCAGCAGCTTCGAGGTGGGCACTGAAGCTTTCTTT. This codes for CASSFEVGTEAFF.

This chain uses TRBV13 with TRBJ2-7; TRBD2 aligns across 8 bases. The CDR3 loop spans 14 amino acids. Per the germline V gene, CDR1 is PRHDT and CDR2 is FYEKMQ (reference sequence). J gave up 4 bases and V 6 bases, and 8 bases lay outside the gene matches. The CDR3 DNA follows: TGTGCCAGCAGACCGAGCGGGGGAAGATACGAGCAGTACTTC. It translates to CASRPSGGRYEQYF.

The rearrangement links TRBV7-2 to TRBJ1-2; 10 nucleotides match TRBD1. The V gene's germline CDR1 is SGHTA and CDR2 FQGNSA. CDR3 length: 15 amino acids. The junction had 7 bases not matched to a gene; V was cut back by 4 bases and J by 5 bases. The chain's CDR3 is CASSWRQGARYGYTF. CDR3 DNA: TGTGCCAGCAGCTGGAGACAGGGGGCGCGTTATGGCTACACCTTC. Full variable domain (missing parts from reference TRBV7-2 and TRBJ1-2): GAGVSQSPSNKVTEKGKDVELRCDPISGHTALYWYRQSLGQGLEFLIYFQGNSAPDKSGLPSDRFSAERTGGSVSTLTIQRTQQEDSAVYLCASSWRQGARYGYTFGSGTRLTVV.

This chain uses TRBV7-3 with TRBJ2-7; 10 bases map to TRBD2. The germline CDR1 and CDR2 sequences are SGHTA and FQGTGA. Trimming removed 1 base from V and 2 bases from J; junction bases left unmatched: 5. The CDR3 has 16 residues. The CDR3 loop is CASSLIGGTSAYEQYF. CDR3 DNA: TGTGCCAGCAGCTTAATCGGTGGGACTAGCGCCTACGAGCAGTACTTC.

This clone was observed a single time. V gene TRBV23-1 combines with J gene TRBJ1-1; D is possibly TRBD1 (5 bases). TRBV23-1 is flagged as an ORF with uncertain function. The V and J ends lost 0 bases and 1 base respectively, with 9 bases between them. This CDR3 contains 15 residues. CDR3 protein: CASSQSQGKNTEAFF. The CDR3 coding sequence is TGCGCCAGCAGTCAATCCCAGGGCAAGAACACTGAAGCTTTCTTT.

The chain couples TRBV11-3 to TRBJ1-1, with D possibly matching TRBD1 (5 bases). The CDR3 is made up of 15 amino acids. V dropped 1 base and J dropped 10 bases, with 19 bases sitting between them. Germline-derived CDR1 and CDR2 are SGHNT and YENEEA. In DNA, the CDR3 is TGTGCCAGCAGCTTAGGGGTACTGACCGATCAGGGAGCTTTCTTT. Translated, it gives CASSLGVLTDQGAFF.